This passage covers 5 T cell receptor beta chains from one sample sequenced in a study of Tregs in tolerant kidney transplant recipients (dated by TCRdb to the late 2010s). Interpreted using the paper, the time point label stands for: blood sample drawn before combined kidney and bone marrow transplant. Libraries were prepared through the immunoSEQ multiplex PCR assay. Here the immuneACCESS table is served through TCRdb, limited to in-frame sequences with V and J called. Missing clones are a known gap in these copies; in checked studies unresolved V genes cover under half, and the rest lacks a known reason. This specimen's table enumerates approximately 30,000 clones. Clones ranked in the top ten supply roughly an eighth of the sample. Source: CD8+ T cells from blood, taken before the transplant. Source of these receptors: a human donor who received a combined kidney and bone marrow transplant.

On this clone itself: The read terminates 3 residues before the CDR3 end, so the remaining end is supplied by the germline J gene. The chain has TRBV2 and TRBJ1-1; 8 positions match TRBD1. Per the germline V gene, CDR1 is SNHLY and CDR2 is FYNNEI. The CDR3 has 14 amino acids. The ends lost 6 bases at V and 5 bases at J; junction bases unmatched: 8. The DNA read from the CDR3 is TGTGCCAGCAGACTAGGACAGGGTTTTACTGAA. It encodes CASRLGQGFTE. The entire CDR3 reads CASRLGQGFTEAFF.

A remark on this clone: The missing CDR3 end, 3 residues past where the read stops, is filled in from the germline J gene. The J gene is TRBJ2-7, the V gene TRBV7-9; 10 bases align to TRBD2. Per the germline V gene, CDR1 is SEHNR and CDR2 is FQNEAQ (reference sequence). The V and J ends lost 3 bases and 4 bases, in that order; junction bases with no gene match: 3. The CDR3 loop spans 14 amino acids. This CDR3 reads CASSFASGRYEQYF. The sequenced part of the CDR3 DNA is TGTGCCAGCAGCTTTGCTAGCGGGAGATACGAG.

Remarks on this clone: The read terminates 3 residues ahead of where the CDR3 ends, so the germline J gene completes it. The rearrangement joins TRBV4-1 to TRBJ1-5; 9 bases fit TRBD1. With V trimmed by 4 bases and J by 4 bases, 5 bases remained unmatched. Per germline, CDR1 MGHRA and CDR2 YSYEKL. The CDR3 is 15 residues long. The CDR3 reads CASSLRTGDNQPQHF. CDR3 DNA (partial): TGCGCCAGCAGCCTTAGGACAGGGGATAATCAGCCC.

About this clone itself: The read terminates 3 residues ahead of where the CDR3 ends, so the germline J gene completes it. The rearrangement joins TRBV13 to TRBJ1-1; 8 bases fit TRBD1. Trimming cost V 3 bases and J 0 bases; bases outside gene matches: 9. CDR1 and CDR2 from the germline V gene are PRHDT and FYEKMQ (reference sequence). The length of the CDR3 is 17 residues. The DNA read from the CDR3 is TGTGCCAGCAGCTTTTATTCGACAGGGGCTCTGAACACTGAA. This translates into CASSFYSTGALNTE. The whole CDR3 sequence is CASSFYSTGALNTEAFF.

CDR3 bases read: TGTGCCAGCGGGGACAGGGACTACAATGAG. Its protein is CASGDRDYNE. The complete CDR3 protein is CASGDRDYNEQFF. The J gene is TRBJ2-1, the V gene TRBV6-2 or TRBV6-3; 9 bases are a match to TRBD1. From the germline J gene comes the end of the CDR3, since the read stops 3 residues before it. CDR1 is MNHEY and CDR2 is SVGEGT in the germline V gene. The CDR3 spans 13 residues. The V and J ends lost 8 bases and 3 bases, in that order; junction bases with no gene match: 2.